Below are 19 T cell receptor beta chains sequenced from a single sample in a study of cytotoxic CD8 clonotypes in ibrutinib-treated CLL. Here immunoSEQ multiplex PCR was the method, and the copy in TCRdb shows in-frame clones only, minus some. The sample lists about 160,000 clones; over 75% were seen once. The source was PBMCs, collected at disease progression, from a patient treated with ibrutinib. The receptors come from a human donor with chronic lymphocytic leukemia.

This chain uses TRBV6-1 with TRBJ2-1; maybe TRBD2 (7 bases). The CDR3 covers 20 residues. Trimming shortened V by 2 bases and J by 4 bases, and 27 bases separated the two germline ends. Per the germline V gene, CDR1 is MNHNS and CDR2 is SASEGT. Here the CDR3 DNA reads TGTGCCAGCAGTGAACACGGGGGGCGCCGATCGCACCTCGGGTACAATGAGCAGTTCTTC. This encodes CASSEHGGRRSHLGYNEQFF.

This rearrangement joins TRBV18 to TRBJ1-1, with unresolved D. Germline V gene data show CDR1 as KGHSH and CDR2 as LQKENI. V was cut by 3 bases and J by 2 bases, with 7 bases left in between. The length of the CDR3 is 13 residues. CDR3 region: CASSPALNTEAFF. The CDR3, as DNA: TGTGCCAGCTCACCGGCATTAAACACTGAAGCTTTCTTT.

The gene calls are TRBV4-1 and TRBJ2-1; D is ambiguous. CDR3 length: 13 amino acids. CDR1 MGHRA and CDR2 YSYEKL come from the germline V gene. V lost 1 base to trimming and J lost 4 bases, with 5 bases between them. CDR3 residues: CASSQGGYNEQFF. The CDR3 DNA reads as TGCGCCAGCAGCCAAGGGGGATACAATGAGCAGTTCTTC.

The chain joins TRBV4-1 to TRBJ1-5; 11 bases align to TRBD1. The V gene's germline CDR1 is MGHRA and CDR2 YSYEKL. The CDR3 is 22 residues long. Trimming at V came to 4 bases and at J to 0 bases, leaving 20 bases not matched to a gene. CDR3 sequence: CASSLNKVGDRGAPSSNQPQHF. The DNA for the CDR3 is TGCGCCAGCAGCCTCAATAAAGTGGGGGACAGGGGGGCCCCATCTAGCAATCAGCCCCAGCATTTT.

V gene TRBV6-1 combines with J gene TRBJ2-7; 7 bases line up with TRBD1. CDR3 length: 14 residues. The V segment lost 2 bases and the J segment 5 bases; nucleotides outside the gene matches: 6. The germline gives CDR1 MNHNS, CDR2 SASEGT. CDR3 amino acids: CASSERGQSDEQYF. The DNA for the CDR3 is TGTGCCAGCAGTGAAAGGGGACAGAGCGACGAGCAGTACTTC.

In DNA, the CDR3 is TGTGCCATCAGTGTGGGAGGCGAATCCTACAATGAGCAGTTCTTC. Encoded protein: CAISVGGESYNEQFF. The gene calls are TRBV10-3 and TRBJ2-1, with D possibly matching TRBD2 (6 bases). Trimming shortened V by 4 bases and J by 1 base, and 11 bases separated the two germline ends. The CDR3 totals 15 residues. The germline CDR1 and CDR2 sequences are ENHRY and SYGVKD.

The chain couples TRBV28 to TRBJ2-7; perhaps TRBD2 as D (5 bases). Between the trimmed V and J ends, which lost 8 bases and 1 base, there was a span of 15 bases. Per the germline V gene, CDR1 is MDHEN and CDR2 is SYDVKM. CDR3 length equals 14 residues. The DNA of the CDR3 is TGTGCCAGCGGAACCCTCCCGGGATCCTACGAGCAGTACTTC. It is translated as CASGTLPGSYEQYF. The full variable domain, its missing parts supplied by reference TRBV28 and TRBJ2-7, is DVKVTQSSRYLVKRTGEKVFLECVQDMDHENMFWYRQDPGLGLRLIYFSYDVKMKEKGDIPEGYSVSREKKERFSLILESASTNQTSMYLCASGTLPGSYEQYFGPGTRLTVT.

This clone has only one observation. The chain employs TRBV4-1 and TRBJ1-1; D uncertain. The V and J ends lost 4 bases and 4 bases respectively, with 13 bases between them. Germline V gives CDR1 MGHRA, CDR2 YSYEKL. CDR3 length: 14 residues. In DNA form, the CDR3 reads TGCGCCAGCAGCCTTTTAACCGCGGCCACTGAAGCTTTCTTT. Protein product: CASSLLTAATEAFF.

This chain joins TRBV19 and TRBJ2-5, with D possibly called TRBD1 or TRBD2 (5 bases each). The germline V and J ends were trimmed by 6 bases and 1 base, with 12 bases remaining between them. Germline loops: CDR1 LNHDA, CDR2 SQIVND (reference sequence). The CDR3 extends over 14 amino acids. In nucleotides, the CDR3 is TGTGCCAGTAGCAAGGGACCTAGCCAAGAGACCCAGTACTTC. Translation gives CASSKGPSQETQYF. The full variable domain, with the rest looked up from reference TRBV19 and TRBJ2-5, is DGGITQSPKYLFRKEGQNVTLSCEQNLNHDAMYWYRQDPGQGLRLIYYSQIVNDFQKGDIAEGYSVSREKKESFPLTVTSAQKNPTAFYLCASSKGPSQETQYFGPGTRLLVL.

The V gene is TRBV7-2, the J gene TRBJ2-7; 9 positions agree with TRBD2. CDR1 is SGHTA, CDR2 FQGNSA, per germline. V lost 5 bases, J lost 2 bases, and 7 bases stayed unmatched. The CDR3 is made up of 15 amino acids. In nucleotides, the CDR3 is TGTGCCAGCAGCCCCCAGGCGGGAGGGCCCTACGAGCAGTACTTC. It encodes CASSPQAGGPYEQYF.

V gene TRBV7-2 combines with J gene TRBJ1-2; 7 positions match TRBD1. V was clipped by 1 base and J by 2 bases; unmatched bases: 7. There are 16 residues in the CDR3. Germline-derived CDR1 and CDR2 are SGHTA and FQGNSA. Written as DNA, the CDR3 is TGTGCCAGCAGCTTAGGACAGGGTGCTCTAAACTATGGCTACACCTTC. This encodes CASSLGQGALNYGYTF.

This chain links TRBV2 with TRBJ2-1, with no clear D. CDR1 SNHLY and CDR2 FYNNEI come from the germline V gene. V dropped 1 base and J dropped 8 bases, with 12 bases sitting between them. The CDR3 spans 14 residues. The DNA for the CDR3 is TGTGCCAGCAGTGAAGAAGGGTCAATCGATGAGCAGTTCTTC. Translation: CASSEEGSIDEQFF.

The CDR3 reads CASNTGGPTSNEQFF. CDR3 nucleotide sequence: TGTGCCAGCAACACAGGGGGTCCCACTTCAAATGAGCAGTTCTTC. This chain links TRBV6-6 with TRBJ2-1; 8 bases agree with TRBD1. Germline V lookup: CDR1 MNHNY, CDR2 SVGAGI (reference sequence). Unmatched junction bases numbered 12, after V lost 7 bases and J lost 7 bases. The CDR3 contains 15 residues.

This clone was found a few times. CDR3 nucleotides: TGTGCCAGCAGCTTATACACAGCGAACACTGAAGCTTTCTTT. As protein: CASSLYTANTEAFF. This chain connects TRBV11-3 to TRBJ1-1; D not certain. V lost 2 bases, J lost 1 base, and 8 bases lay in between. Germline assignment: CDR1 SGHNT and CDR2 YENEEA. This CDR3 is 14 amino acids long.

This clone was observed a single time. This chain's CDR3 is CASSQGDFSYEQYF. CDR3 in DNA: TGCGCCAGCAGCCAGGGGGACTTCTCCTACGAGCAGTACTTC. This chain joins TRBV4-1 and TRBJ2-7; D may be TRBD2 (6 bases). V was pared by 3 bases and J by 0 bases, with 9 bases between. Germline V gene sequence: CDR1 MGHRA, CDR2 YSYEKL. The CDR3 is 14 residues long.

This chain uses TRBV27 with TRBJ1-1; D may be TRBD1 (5 bases). Trimming pared 1 base from V and 1 base from J, leaving 10 bases between. Germline values: CDR1 MNHEY, CDR2 SMNVEV (reference sequence). The CDR3 loop spans 15 amino acids. CDR3 in amino acids: CASSLWGEANTEAFF. The DNA of the CDR3 is TGTGCCAGCAGTTTATGGGGGGAGGCGAACACTGAAGCTTTCTTT.

The chain couples TRBV4-1 to TRBJ2-5; no firm D call. This CDR3 has 13 residues. From germline, CDR1 is MGHRA and CDR2 YSYEKL. The germline V and J ends were trimmed by 0 bases and 3 bases, with 5 bases remaining between them. For the CDR3, the DNA is TGCGCCAGCAGCCAAGATGTGGAAGAGACCCAGTACTTC. This sequence encodes CASSQDVEETQYF.

Only a few counts were recorded for this clone. The J gene is TRBJ1-3, the V gene TRBV23-1, with D maybe TRBD1 (5 bases). TRBV23-1 is known as an ORF, though its function is uncertain. This CDR3 contains 18 residues. Trimming stripped 6 bases from V and 0 bases from J, with 21 bases between. DNA for the CDR3: TGCGCCAGCAGAAAGCGGCGTATCAGGGTGAGCTCTGGAAACACCATATATTTT. Its translation: CASRKRRIRVSSGNTIYF.

The chain carries TRBV14 and TRBJ2-2; 8 nucleotides match TRBD1. This CDR3 is 17 amino acids long. Unmatched junction bases numbered 9, after V lost 2 bases and J lost 4 bases. Germline lookup yields CDR1 SGHDN and CDR2 FVKESK. The CDR3 protein is CASSQSGQGLGTGELFF. CDR3 in DNA: TGTGCCAGCAGCCAATCAGGACAGGGCTTGGGCACCGGGGAGCTGTTTTTT.